A single sample gave rise to the 23 T cell receptor beta chains below, sequenced in a study of regulatory T cells in long-lasting Graves disease (dated by TCRdb to the early 2020s). Receptors were amplified or captured by multiplex PCR. The reads were generated on an Illumina HiSeq 4000. CDR3 regions were amplified by Arm-PCR with iRepertoire HTBI primers to construct TCR beta libraries. Using fastp trimming at Q25 and MiXCR clonotype assembly, TCRdb reanalyzed the public sequencing data and kept in-frame beta chains. Rows merge per CDR3 protein into single entries with the most common DNA and genes. Within this sample are a few hundred thousand distinct CDR3 sequences, with about 15% of them counted one time only. The ten largest account for roughly 7.7% of the sample. The time point label here, explained by the study, means: newly diagnosed GD, antithyroid drugs for less than 3 months. For both TCR sequencing and RNA sequencing, RNA was extracted from PBMCs using TRIzol.

These same data were also listed under a study on T cells in Graves' hyperthyroidism and ophthalmopathy.

The sequencing used peripheral blood mononuclear cells (PBMCs), collected at new diagnosis, from a patient treated with antithyroid drugs. The receptor set was obtained from a woman in her thirties or forties with Graves disease. Donor details come from another sample of the same person, matched by shared clones.

This clonotype appeared many times. This chain links TRBV28 with TRBJ2-7; 7 bases are shared with TRBD1. Germline loops: CDR1 MDHEN, CDR2 SYDVKM. V dropped 6 bases and J dropped 3; count of bases not matched to a gene: 11. This CDR3 region has 15 residues. The CDR3 protein is CASRLTGKDLYEQYF. CDR3 in DNA: TGTGCCAGCAGGTTGACAGGGAAAGACCTCTACGAGCAGTACTTC.

This chain connects TRBV29-1 to TRBJ2-2; 8 nucleotides align to TRBD1. V lost 4 bases, J lost 6 bases, and 7 bases stayed unmatched. Germline lookup yields CDR1 SQVTM and CDR2 ANQGSEA. CDR3 length equals 14 residues. CDR3 loop: CSVATGTGSGELFF. Written as DNA, the CDR3 is TGCAGCGTTGCAACCGGGACAGGCTCCGGGGAGCTGTTTTTT.

This chain uses TRBV7-2 with TRBJ2-4; weak D call: TRBD1 (5 bases). The CDR3 totals 15 residues. Per the germline V gene, CDR1 is SGHTA and CDR2 is FQGNSA. Trimming pared 4 bases from V and 1 base from J, leaving 11 bases between. CDR3 sequence: CASSSIGVAKNIQYF. CDR3 bases: TGTGCCAGCAGCTCAATAGGGGTGGCCAAAAACATTCAGTACTTC.

This clonotype was found a few times. The rearrangement links TRBV3-1 to TRBJ2-1; 12 bases map to TRBD1. Looked up from germline, CDR1 is LGHDT and CDR2 is YNNKEL (reference sequence). With 6 bases clipped from V and 8 bases from J, the junction kept 8 bases outside the gene matches. The CDR3 sequence is 15 residues long. The CDR3 spells CASRPGQGALDEQFF. The CDR3 DNA follows: TGTGCCAGCAGACCGGGACAGGGGGCGTTGGATGAGCAGTTCTTC.

Comment on this clonotype: Just one base apart from a much larger clone, this may be a read error. The gene calls are TRBV28 and TRBJ2-5; 7 bases are a match to TRBD1. In germline, CDR1 is MDHEN, CDR2 SYDVKM. The V gene end was trimmed by 4 bases and the J gene end by 5 bases; junction bases not matched to a gene: 7. There are 14 residues in the CDR3. As DNA, the CDR3 is TGTGCCAGCAGTTCACCGACAGGGTCGGAGACCCAGTACTTC. Translating gives CASSSPTGSETQYF.

This clonotype was seen many times. This sequence joins TRBV11-3 and TRBJ1-4, with 7 bases identical to TRBD1. Germline V gene lookup returns CDR1 SGHNT and CDR2 YENEEA. The CDR3 totals 15 residues. J was trimmed by 7 bases and V by 5 bases; bases with no gene match: 10. CDR3 amino acids: CASSPRQGSSEKLFF. The CDR3 nucleotides are TGTGCCAGCAGCCCCCGACAGGGATCGTCTGAAAAACTGTTTTTT.

This clonotype was detected only a few times. The junction does not match germline at one end; this may be a read error. The chain uses TRBV27 and TRBJ2-3; weak D call: TRBD2 (6 bases). CDR1 is MNHEY and CDR2 is SMNVEV in the germline V gene (reference sequence). The CDR3 is made up of 17 amino acids. The CDR3 DNA sequence: TGTGCCAGCAGTAAGCTCCCACAATCGGGGGTTACAGATACGCGGTATTTT. Translated, it gives CASSKLPQSGVTDTRYF.

This clonotype was seen repeatedly, ten times or more. The chain combines TRBV19 with TRBJ2-1, with D uncertain. Germline V gene data show CDR1 as LNHDA and CDR2 as SQIVND (reference sequence). V was cut by 5 bases and J by 6 bases, with 17 bases left in between. The CDR3 is 15 amino acids. CDR3 nucleotides: TGTGCCAGTAGTCCCTCGGGCCTTAGCCGCAATGAGCAGTTCTTC. As protein: CASSPSGLSRNEQFF.

At least ten counts were recorded for this clonotype. The chain joins TRBV20-1 to TRBJ1-1; tentative D call: TRBD1 (6 bases). V shed 0 bases and J shed 1 base, with 12 bases lying between them. The length of the CDR3 is 15 residues. Germline loops: CDR1 DFQATT, CDR2 SNEGSKA (reference sequence). CDR3 residues: CSARDPGRGNTEAFF. CDR3 bases: TGCAGTGCTAGAGATCCCGGCAGGGGGAACACTGAAGCTTTCTTT.

This clonotype was detected ten times or more. The V call is TRBV20-1, the J call TRBJ2-7; 8 bases match TRBD2. Unmatched junction bases numbered 10, after V lost 0 bases and J lost 6 bases. Germline-derived CDR1 and CDR2 are DFQATT and SNEGSKA (reference sequence). The CDR3 covers 15 residues. CDR3 protein: CSARDSGLDYSEQYF. In DNA form, the CDR3 reads TGCAGTGCTAGAGATTCGGGACTAGACTATTCCGAGCAGTACTTC.

This clonotype was found many times. The chain employs TRBV30 and TRBJ2-7, with D perhaps being TRBD1 or TRBD2 (5 bases each). Between the trimmed V and J ends, which lost 7 bases and 2 bases, there was a span of 24 bases. Germline V lookup: CDR1 GTSNPN, CDR2 SVGIG (reference sequence). The CDR3 covers 16 residues. CDR3 sequence reads: CASTHWPGRETYEQYF. In DNA, the CDR3 is TGTGCCTCTACTCACTGGCCGGGACGGGAAACCTACGAGCAGTACTTC.

This clonotype was detected ten times or more. The chain links TRBV28 to TRBJ1-2; D is unresolved. The CDR3 is made up of 12 amino acids. V gave up 5 bases and J gave up 12 bases, with 16 bases separating them. Germline-derived CDR1 and CDR2 are MDHEN and SYDVKM. In DNA, the CDR3 is TGTGCCAGCAGTGTTAGGAGGGATAGGCACACCTTC. Its protein is CASSVRRDRHTF.

This clonotype has just a few counts. The chain has TRBV28 and TRBJ2-1, with 7 bases lining up with TRBD2. There are 15 residues in the CDR3. V was pared by 7 bases and J by 1 base, with 7 bases of the junction left unmatched. The germline CDR1 and CDR2 sequences are MDHEN and SYDVKM. The CDR3 region is CASTRLAPSYNEQFF. The CDR3 DNA reads TGTGCCAGCACTAGACTAGCTCCTTCCTACAATGAGCAGTTCTTC.

Points on this clonotype: A junction boundary mismatches the germline segment, possibly from a read error. The chain has TRBV5-1 and TRBJ2-1; D might be TRBD2 (5 bases). The CDR3 is 15 amino acids. Germline V gene data show CDR1 as SGHRS and CDR2 as YFSETQ. The CDR3 sequence is CASSLYDYSYNERFF. DNA for the CDR3: TGCGCCAGCAGCTTGTATGACTACTCCTACAATGAGCGGTTCTTC.

This clonotype was seen at least ten times. This chain uses TRBV13 with TRBJ2-5, with D maybe TRBD2 (6 bases). Per the germline V gene, CDR1 is PRHDT and CDR2 is FYEKMQ (reference sequence). V was cut by 1 base and J by 7 bases, with 16 bases left in between. The CDR3 totals 15 residues. This CDR3 reads CASSLEGSGIVTQYF. The CDR3 nucleotides are TGTGCCAGCAGCTTAGAGGGTAGCGGCATCGTGACCCAGTACTTC.

This rearrangement joins TRBV19 to TRBJ2-5; 9 positions match TRBD1. After removal of 5 bases from V and 7 bases from J, the junction contained 8 bases not matched to a gene. Germline CDR1 LNHDA, CDR2 SQIVND (reference sequence). This CDR3 is 14 amino acids long. The CDR3 loop reads CASSLHRGPGTQYF. CDR3 nucleotides: TGTGCCAGTAGTCTACACAGGGGGCCCGGGACCCAGTACTTC. Full variable domain (outside the CDR3, taken from reference TRBV19 and TRBJ2-5): DGGITQSPKYLFRKEGQNVTLSCEQNLNHDAMYWYRQDPGQGLRLIYYSQIVNDFQKGDIAEGYSVSREKKESFPLTVTSAQKNPTAFYLCASSLHRGPGTQYFGPGTRLLVL.

This clonotype occurred a few times. J is TRBJ2-7 and V is TRBV7-8, with D hard to call. The CDR3 covers 13 residues. The germline V gene has CDR1 SGHVS and CDR2 FQNEAQ. Trimming removed 8 bases from V and 7 bases from J, with 18 bases in between. In DNA form, the CDR3 reads TGTGCCAGCGTGAGGCGGTCGTACGAGGAGCAGTACTTC. Its translation: CASVRRSYEEQYF.

In its sample, this clonotype was seen many times. The gene calls are TRBV2 and TRBJ2-7; a possible D gene is TRBD2 (5 bases). The germline gives CDR1 SNHLY, CDR2 FYNNEI. CDR3 size: 13 residues. V gave up 2 bases and J gave up 7 bases, with 12 bases separating them. The CDR3 here is CASSETPRGEQYF. CDR3 in DNA: TGTGCCAGCAGTGAAACGCCCCGCGGGGAGCAGTACTTC. The complete variable domain, with remaining parts taken from reference TRBV2 and TRBJ2-7, reads EPEVTQTPSHQVTQMGQEVILRCVPISNHLYFYWYRQILGQKVEFLVSFYNNEISEKSEIFDDQFSVERPDGSNFTLKIRSTKLEDSAMYFCASSETPRGEQYFGPGTRLTVT.

This clonotype was detected many times. V usage is TRBV5-1 and J usage is TRBJ2-1; D tentatively reads TRBD1 or TRBD2 (5 bases each). The CDR3 runs 15 residues. Trimming pared 6 bases from V and 1 base from J, leaving 14 bases between. Germline CDR1 is SGHRS and CDR2 is YFSETQ. Written as DNA, the CDR3 is TGCGCCAGCATCCTGGGACCGTCGTCCTACAATGAGCAGTTCTTC. Translated, it gives CASILGPSSYNEQFF.

This clonotype has at least ten counts. The J gene is TRBJ1-1, the V gene TRBV11-2, with a tentative D call TRBD1 (5 bases). CDR1 SGHAT and CDR2 FQNNGV come from the germline V gene. The CDR3 length is 14 residues. The germline V and J ends were trimmed by 0 bases and 6 bases, with 11 bases remaining between them. The CDR3 spells CASSLDGRVAEAFF. The CDR3 DNA sequence: TGTGCCAGCAGCTTAGACGGCAGGGTGGCTGAAGCTTTCTTT.

This clonotype was detected only a few times. The CDR3 coding sequence is TGTGCCAGCAGCCAATTAAGGGACACTGAAGCTTTCTTT. Translating it yields CASSQLRDTEAFF. The genes are TRBV14 and TRBJ1-1; D gene unclear. Germline V CDR1 and CDR2: SGHDN, FVKESK. Between the trimmed V and J ends, which lost 2 bases and 3 bases, there was a span of 7 bases. This CDR3 region has 13 residues.

This clonotype was picked up many times. The chain employs TRBV7-9 and TRBJ2-5; D is possibly TRBD2 (5 bases). The ends were cut back, 5 bases at V and 1 base at J, with 14 bases in the middle. The CDR3 runs to 15 residues. The V gene's germline CDR1 is SEHNR and CDR2 FQNEAQ (reference sequence). The CDR3 sequence: CASSLRELPQETQYF. The DNA for the CDR3 is TGTGCCAGCAGCCTCCGGGAACTCCCCCAAGAGACCCAGTACTTC.

There are many counts of this clonotype. The gene calls are TRBV7-2 and TRBJ2-1; 7 bases match TRBD2. V gave up 6 bases and J gave up 6 bases; unmatched junction bases: 8. The CDR3 length is 14 residues. The germline V gene has CDR1 SGHTA and CDR2 FQGNSA. The CDR3 DNA reads TGTGCCAGCAGACACTCCGGGACTACCAATGAGCAGTTCTTC. It encodes CASRHSGTTNEQFF.